The present entry profiles one TCR beta chain with its context. Its specificity is not known. Germline V gene lookup returns CDR1 MNHEY and CDR2 SVGAGI. V was pared by 2 bases and J by 5 bases, with 10 bases between. CDR3 size: 14 residues. These data belong to a study of cytomegalovirus exposure and HLA in healthy donors. As for the study in general: Out of 300 to 500 genotyped donors, about 80% belonged to the Caucasian-associated ancestry cluster.

Study outcomes and limitations: Rarity characterized most TCR sequences, yet some public TCRs appeared in many donors.

The PCR ran on 60 Vbeta and 13 Jbeta primers. Using immunoSEQ multiplex PCR, the repertoire was profiled, and TCRdb retains in-frame clones only, with some absent. The profile shows 85,000 to 90,000 clones, 65% to 80% of them singletons. This cohort consisted of healthy bone marrow donors. The chain uses TRBV6-5 and TRBJ2-1, with D tentatively TRBD2 (6 bases). The specimen was PBMCs. The clonotype was recovered from a man in his thirties or forties in good health and CMV-seronegative. CDR3 sequence: CASSYAGINNEQFF. CDR3 in DNA: TGTGCCAGCAGTTACGCGGGGATCAACAATGAGCAGTTCTTC.